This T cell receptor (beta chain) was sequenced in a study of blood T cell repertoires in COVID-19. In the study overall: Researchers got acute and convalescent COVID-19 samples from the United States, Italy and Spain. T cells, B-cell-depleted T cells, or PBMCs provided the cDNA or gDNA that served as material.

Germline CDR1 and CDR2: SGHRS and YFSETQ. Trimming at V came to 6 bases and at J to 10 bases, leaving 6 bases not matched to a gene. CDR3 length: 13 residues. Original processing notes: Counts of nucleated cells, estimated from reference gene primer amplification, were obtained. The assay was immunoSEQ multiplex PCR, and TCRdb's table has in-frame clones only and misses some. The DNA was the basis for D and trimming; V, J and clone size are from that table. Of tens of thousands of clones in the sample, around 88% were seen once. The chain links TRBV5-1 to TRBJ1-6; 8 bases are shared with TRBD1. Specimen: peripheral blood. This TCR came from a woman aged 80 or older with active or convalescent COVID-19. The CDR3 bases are TGCGCCAGCAAGGACAGGGCGGAGTCACCCCTCCACTTT. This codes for CASKDRAESPLHF.